This T cell receptor (beta chain) stems from a study of beta chain features in type 1 diabetes. Turning to the study itself: Healthy donors and patients showed comparable age, gender and cell yields. All samples together contributed around 100,000,000 sorted cells for examination.

Expressed TCRB transcripts were sequenced because the isolated RNA had all been reverse transcribed beforehand. The read count averaged about 3.6 million across naive, central memory and regulatory T cell samples. Produced via immunoSEQ multiplex PCR; TCRdb's table is partial and in-frame only. The sample lists under 550,000 clones; roughly 11% were seen once. Turning to this clone: Its specificity is not known.

Germline V gene data show CDR1 as LNHDA and CDR2 as SQIVND (reference sequence). CDR3 length equals 13 residues. V shed 5 bases, J shed 5 bases, and the junction held 3 bases outside the gene matches. General study results and limits: More deletions and fewer insertions at VDJ junctions were found in patients with type 1 diabetes.

V and J are TRBV19 and TRBJ2-1; 7 bases map to TRBD1. The sequenced material came from naive CD4+ T cells from blood. The origin of this receptor is a woman between 18 and 29 years old in good health. CDR3 DNA sequence: TGTGCCAGTAGTTTGGGGACAGACAATGAGCAGTTCTTC. Its protein is CASSLGTDNEQFF.